These 16 T cell receptor beta chains were sequenced from one sample in a study of T cell responses to AZD1222 COVID-19 vaccine. Repertoires were generated with immunoSEQ multiplex PCR, while TCRdb's copy carries only in-frame clones and drops some. Of about 180,000 clones listed, around nine tenths were seen once; the top ten hold about 1.6%. The sequenced sample was peripheral blood, obtained on day 0 of AZD1222 vaccination. These receptor sequences come from an adult in good health.

This clone appeared once. This chain connects TRBV7-9 to TRBJ1-3; TRBD1 matches at 7 bases. Germline CDR1 and CDR2: SEHNR and FQNEAQ (reference sequence). Losses at the gene ends were 5 bases for V and 5 bases for J; bases not matched to a gene: 12. The length of the CDR3 is 16 residues. This chain's CDR3 is CASSLGGGTARNTIYF. CDR3 bases: TGTGCCAGCAGCCTCGGAGGTGGGACAGCGCGAAACACCATATATTTT.

CDR3 DNA: TGTGCCAGCAGTTATCTAACCAGCACCACCTACAATGAGCAGTTCTTC. Amino acids: CASSYLTSTTYNEQFF. The gene calls are TRBV6-2 or TRBV6-3 and TRBJ2-1; D unresolved. The CDR3 is made up of 16 amino acids. Germline-derived CDR1 and CDR2 are MNHEY and SVGEGT. V lost 3 bases and J lost 2, with 14 bases in between.

This chain uses TRBV5-4 with TRBJ1-2; a weak D match, TRBD1 (6 bases). Per germline, CDR1 SGHNT and CDR2 YYREEE (reference sequence). Trimming stripped 2 bases from V and 4 bases from J, with 15 bases between. The CDR3 covers 15 residues. The CDR3 region is CASSLRQGHGYGYTF. The CDR3 nucleotides are TGTGCCAGCAGCTTACGTCAGGGGCATGGCTATGGCTACACCTTC.

The chain is built from TRBV6-1 and TRBJ2-3, with D possibly TRBD1 on 5 matching bases. The CDR3 is 16 residues long. Trimming left V 1 base short and J 0 bases short, with 11 bases between. Germline CDR1 is MNHNS and CDR2 is SASEGT. CDR3 protein: CASSEVRALSTDTQYF. The CDR3 DNA follows: TGTGCCAGCAGTGAAGTCAGGGCATTGAGCACAGATACGCAGTATTTT.

This rearrangement joins TRBV28 to TRBJ1-6; the D gene is possibly TRBD1 (5 bases). The CDR3 spans 12 residues. V was trimmed by 6 bases and J by 15 bases, leaving 15 bases between them. Per germline, CDR1 MDHEN and CDR2 SYDVKM. The CDR3 loop is CASRRGVGGLHF. The CDR3 bases are TGTGCCAGCAGAAGAGGGGTGGGAGGCCTCCACTTT.

This chain links TRBV6-5 with TRBJ1-4; possible D gene TRBD1, 5 bases. V lost 8 bases and J lost 8, with 18 bases in between. The CDR3 runs to 14 residues. Per the germline V gene, CDR1 is MNHEY and CDR2 is SVGAGI. Here the CDR3 DNA reads TGTGCCAGCGGGACGGGGAAAGGAAAAGAAAAACTGTTTTTT. Encoded protein: CASGTGKGKEKLFF.

This clone was seen a few times. The genes are TRBV12-5 and TRBJ2-5; D not resolved. The ends were cut back, 3 bases at V and 4 bases at J, with 3 bases in the middle. Germline V gives CDR1 LGHNT, CDR2 FRNRAP. CDR3 length: 11 residues. The CDR3 DNA reads TGTGCTAGTGGTTTCAGAGAGACCCAGTACTTC. This translates into CASGFRETQYF. The full variable domain, rest sourced from reference TRBV12-5 and TRBJ2-5, is DARVTQTPRHKVTEMGQEVTMRCQPILGHNTVFWYRQTMMQGLELLAYFRNRAPLDDSGMPKDRFSAEMPDATLATLKIQPSEPRDSAVYFCASGFRETQYFGPGTRLLVL.

DNA of the CDR3: TGTGCCAGCAGTACCCCCACAGGGGTTGAAGCTTTCTTT. It codes for CASSTPTGVEAFF. This chain joins TRBV6-2 or TRBV6-3 and TRBJ1-1; 7 bases align to TRBD1. The CDR3 runs to 13 residues. CDR1 and CDR2 from the germline V gene are MNHEY and SVGEGT. The J segment lost 7 bases and the V segment lost 5 bases, leaving 7 bases of the junction unmatched.

The chain employs TRBV28 and TRBJ1-5, with a possible D match to TRBD1 (6 bases). This CDR3 is 14 amino acids long. V was cut by 8 bases and J by 4 bases, with 15 bases left in between. CDR1 is MDHEN and CDR2 is SYDVKM in the germline V gene. CDR3 sequence reads: CASGGAGVNQPQHF. The DNA of the CDR3 is TGTGCCAGCGGGGGAGCAGGGGTAAATCAGCCCCAGCATTTT.

This chain joins TRBV28 and TRBJ2-7; perhaps D is TRBD1 or TRBD2 (6 bases each). Germline-derived CDR1 and CDR2 are MDHEN and SYDVKM. Trimming removed 10 bases from V and 3 bases from J, with 13 bases in between. The CDR3 loop spans 12 amino acids. Here the CDR3 reads CATRGQIYEQYF. In DNA form, the CDR3 reads TGTGCCACGCGGGGACAAATCTACGAGCAGTACTTC.

The rearrangement links TRBV7-3 to TRBJ1-1; D uncertain. V was trimmed by 2 bases and J by 3 bases, leaving 7 bases between them. The CDR3 runs to 13 residues. Germline V CDR1 and CDR2: SGHTA, FQGTGA. The CDR3 DNA follows: TGTGCCAGCAGCTTATCGAGAGACACTGAAGCTTTCTTT. Its translation is CASSLSRDTEAFF.

This sequence joins TRBV19 and TRBJ2-2, with D hard to call. Germline-derived CDR1 and CDR2 are LNHDA and SQIVND (reference sequence). V was shortened by 1 base and J by 1 base, with 10 bases between the two germline ends. The CDR3 runs to 16 residues. This CDR3 is CASSIASRLNTGELFF. CDR3 in DNA: TGTGCCAGTAGTATAGCCAGCCGACTGAACACCGGGGAGCTGTTTTTT.

The chain employs TRBV12-2 and TRBJ1-5; the table's D gene call, TRBD1, was not cross checked with the DNA. TRBV12-2 is annotated as a pseudogene. CDR3 size: 11 residues. The CDR3 DNA reads TGTGCAAGTCGTTCAGATCAGCCCCAGCATTTT. Translating gives CASRSDQPQHF.

CDR3 coding DNA: TGTGCCAGCAGTTTTCCCTCCGGGACAGCCGAGCAGTACTTC. It translates to CASSFPSGTAEQYF. The J gene is TRBJ2-7, the V gene TRBV28; 7 bases match TRBD1. The CDR3 runs 14 residues. V was pared by 3 bases and J by 6 bases, with 8 bases of the junction left unmatched. CDR1 MDHEN and CDR2 SYDVKM come from the germline V gene.

The rearrangement uses TRBV10-3 and TRBJ1-3, with TRBD1 matching over 7 bases. In germline, CDR1 is ENHRY, CDR2 SYGVKD. This CDR3 has 15 residues. J gave up 2 bases and V 5 bases, and 6 bases lay outside the gene matches. Here the CDR3 DNA reads TGTGCCATCAGTCGGGTTACAGGGGCTGGAAACACCATATATTTT. Its protein product is CAISRVTGAGNTIYF.

The chain carries TRBV5-1 and TRBJ2-1, with 9 bases identical to TRBD2. The CDR3 is made up of 15 amino acids. Germline-derived CDR1 and CDR2 are SGHRS and YFSETQ. The V segment lost 3 bases and the J segment 6 bases; nucleotides outside the gene matches: 7. The CDR3 spells CASSSGTSHSNEQFF. The CDR3 coding sequence is TGCGCCAGCAGCTCAGGGACTAGCCACTCCAATGAGCAGTTCTTC. The full variable domain, with the rest looked up from reference TRBV5-1 and TRBJ2-1, is KAGVTQTPRYLIKTRGQQVTLSCSPISGHRSVSWYQQTPGQGLQFLFEYFSETQRNKGNFPGRFSGRQFSNSRSEMNVSTLELGDSALYLCASSSGTSHSNEQFFGPGTRLTVL.